This T cell receptor beta chain was captured by sequencing in a study of cytomegalovirus exposure and HLA in healthy donors. The PCR ran on 60 Vbeta and 13 Jbeta primers. Data came from immunoSEQ multiplex PCR; TCRdb stores just in-frame clones and leaves some out. The sample lists about 130,000 clones; around 78% were seen once. Trimming removed 4 bases at V and 2 bases at J, with 15 bases between. Germline CDR1 SGHRS, CDR2 YFSETQ. The CDR3 totals 15 residues. Regarding the study as a whole: It was in a later analysis that TCR association rates were seen to vary by HLA locus, highest for DRB1 and lowest for HLA-C. Across donors, presence/absence analyses took sequencing depth to be roughly uniform.

A remark on this clone: The antigen is unknown.

J is TRBJ1-2 and V is TRBV5-1; tentatively, D is TRBD1 (6 bases). The TCR was taken from a woman between 45 and 60 years old in good health and CMV-seronegative. The sequenced material came from PBMCs. The CDR3, as DNA: TGCGCCAGCAGCACCGGGACAAGGCCGAACTATGGCTACACCTTC. This codes for CASSTGTRPNYGYTF.